These T cell receptor beta chains were read from a single sample in a study of CD8+ T cells in alopecia areata. Libraries were prepared by immunoSEQ multiplex PCR; TCRdb keeps only in-frame clonotypes and omits some of them. The sample holds roughly 200,000 clones, about 55% seen once. Specimen: CD8+ T cells sorted from blood, collected at week 24, from a patient treated with tofacitinib. These receptors all come from a human donor with alopecia areata. The CDR3 runs from the conserved cysteine through the conserved F or W. The D gene is left open where the match is weak. Only some rows state a clone size, as once, few, many or a class for expanded clones.

clone_size: many
v_call: TRBV19
d_call: .
j_call: TRBJ1-2
cdr3_aa: CASSERRQDHGYTF
cdr3_nt: TGTGCCAGTAGTGAGCGTCGACAGGATCATGGCTACACCTTC

clone_size: .
v_call: TRBV5-6
d_call: TRBD1
j_call: TRBJ1-2
cdr3_aa: CASSLGQGAKGYTF
cdr3_nt: TGTGCCAGCAGCTTAGGACAGGGGGCGAAGGGCTACACCTTC

clone_size: .
v_call: TRBV10-2
d_call: .
j_call: TRBJ1-2
cdr3_aa: CASRGRNYGYTF
cdr3_nt: TGTGCCAGCAGGGGCAGAAACTATGGCTACACCTTC

clone_size: .
v_call: TRBV29-1
d_call: TRBD1
j_call: TRBJ2-2
cdr3_aa: CSVETGNWELFF
cdr3_nt: TGCAGCGTTGAGACAGGGAACTGGGAGCTGTTTTTT

clone_size: few
v_call: TRBV5-6
d_call: .
j_call: TRBJ2-2
cdr3_aa: CASGPWRGRSGAGELFF
cdr3_nt: TGTGCCAGCGGACCCTGGCGGGGACGCAGCGGCGCCGGGGAGCTGTTTTTT

clone_size: .
v_call: TRBV2
d_call: .
j_call: TRBJ1-1
cdr3_aa: CASSDTSGVEAFF
cdr3_nt: TGTGCCAGCAGTGACACATCTGGGGTTGAAGCTTTCTTT

clone_size: few
v_call: TRBV6-5
d_call: TRBD2
j_call: TRBJ2-1
cdr3_aa: CASSPMGLAGEQFF
cdr3_nt: TGTGCCAGCAGTCCGATGGGACTAGCTGGTGAGCAGTTCTTC

clone_size: .
v_call: TRBV27
d_call: .
j_call: TRBJ2-7
cdr3_aa: CASSLGMGSYEQYF
cdr3_nt: TGTGCCAGCAGTTTAGGTATGGGGTCCTACGAGCAGTACTTC

clone_size: .
v_call: TRBV4-3
d_call: .
j_call: TRBJ1-2
cdr3_aa: CASSQTPGSSGGYTF
cdr3_nt: TGCGCCAGCAGCCAAACCCCCGGTTCCTCGGGGGGCTACACCTTC

clone_size: .
v_call: TRBV7-9
d_call: .
j_call: TRBJ1-2
cdr3_aa: CASSPVLQGAYGYTF
cdr3_nt: TGTGCCAGCAGCCCCGTCCTACAGGGTGCCTATGGCTACACCTTC

clone_size: once
v_call: TRBV19
d_call: .
j_call: TRBJ1-2
cdr3_aa: CASKGQYGYTF
cdr3_nt: TGTGCCAGTAAAGGGCAGTATGGCTACACCTTC

clone_size: .
v_call: TRBV2
d_call: .
j_call: TRBJ2-7
cdr3_aa: CASSPSLDYSYEQYF
cdr3_nt: TGTGCCAGCAGTCCAAGCCTGGACTACTCCTACGAGCAGTACTTC

clone_size: .
v_call: TRBV11-2
d_call: TRBD1
j_call: TRBJ1-4
cdr3_aa: CASSPSTGEKLFF
cdr3_nt: TGTGCCAGCAGCCCCTCGACAGGGGAAAAACTGTTTTTT

clone_size: .
v_call: TRBV4-1
d_call: .
j_call: TRBJ2-1
cdr3_aa: CASSPRWGYNEQFF
cdr3_nt: TGCGCCAGCAGCCCCAGATGGGGCTACAATGAGCAGTTCTTC

clone_size: .
v_call: TRBV19
d_call: .
j_call: TRBJ1-2
cdr3_aa: CASQSTGAHYGYTF
cdr3_nt: TGTGCCAGTCAATCCACGGGAGCTCACTATGGCTACACCTTC

clone_size: .
v_call: TRBV25-1
d_call: .
j_call: TRBJ1-6
cdr3_aa: CASSSGLSSPLHF
cdr3_nt: TGTGCCAGCAGTTCAGGGCTGAGTTCACCCCTCCACTTT

clone_size: .
v_call: TRBV5-1
d_call: .
j_call: TRBJ1-2
cdr3_aa: CASSPETGIYGYTF
cdr3_nt: TGCGCCAGCAGCCCCGAAACAGGGATCTATGGCTACACCTTC

clone_size: few
v_call: TRBV19
d_call: .
j_call: TRBJ1-1
cdr3_aa: CASSIVQRGTEAFF
cdr3_nt: TGTGCCAGTAGTATAGTGCAGAGGGGGACTGAAGCTTTCTTT

clone_size: .
v_call: TRBV7-7
d_call: .
j_call: TRBJ2-7
cdr3_aa: CASSPNPGLGIFYEQYF
cdr3_nt: TGTGCCAGCAGCCCGAACCCAGGGTTGGGGATATTCTACGAGCAGTACTTC

clone_size: .
v_call: TRBV30
d_call: .
j_call: TRBJ1-3
cdr3_aa: CAWSVIRTSSGNTIYF
cdr3_nt: TGTGCCTGGAGTGTTATCAGAACTAGCTCTGGAAACACCATATATTTT

clone_size: .
v_call: TRBV4-3
d_call: TRBD1
j_call: TRBJ1-1
cdr3_aa: CASSQGTGFTEAFF
cdr3_nt: TGCGCCAGCAGCCAAGGGACAGGCTTCACTGAAGCTTTCTTT

clone_size: once
v_call: TRBV29-1
d_call: .
j_call: TRBJ1-1
cdr3_aa: CSVEPGHSTEAFF
cdr3_nt: TGCAGCGTTGAGCCGGGGCACAGCACTGAAGCTTTCTTT

clone_size: .
v_call: TRBV27
d_call: .
j_call: TRBJ1-1
cdr3_aa: CASTGGLGTEAFF
cdr3_nt: TGTGCCAGCACTGGGGGTTTAGGGACTGAAGCTTTCTTT

clone_size: few
v_call: TRBV5-6
d_call: .
j_call: TRBJ2-7
cdr3_aa: CASSLGQSGSVSYEQYF
cdr3_nt: TGTGCCAGCAGCTTGGGACAGTCGGGATCGGTTTCCTACGAGCAGTACTTC

clone_size: .
v_call: TRBV7-9
d_call: .
j_call: TRBJ1-4
cdr3_aa: CASSFVATNEKLFF
cdr3_nt: TGTGCCAGCAGCTTCGTCGCAACTAATGAAAAACTGTTTTTT

clone_size: many
v_call: TRBV6-4
d_call: .
j_call: TRBJ2-3
cdr3_aa: CASSDTLRQYF
cdr3_nt: TGTGCCAGCAGTGATACCCTTCGGCAGTATTTT

clone_size: .
v_call: TRBV7-3
d_call: TRBD1
j_call: TRBJ2-3
cdr3_aa: CASSSGQSTDTQYF
cdr3_nt: TGTGCCAGCAGCTCGGGACAGAGCACAGATACGCAGTATTTT

clone_size: .
v_call: TRBV15
d_call: .
j_call: TRBJ2-2
cdr3_aa: CATSAHWPNTGELFF
cdr3_nt: TGTGCCACCAGCGCACACTGGCCGAACACCGGGGAGCTGTTTTTT

clone_size: .
v_call: TRBV7-8
d_call: .
j_call: TRBJ2-1
cdr3_aa: CASSFSSANEQFF
cdr3_nt: TGTGCCAGCAGCTTCAGCAGTGCTAATGAGCAGTTCTTC